This entry is about one T cell receptor beta chain. Original processing methods: Estimation of nucleated cell counts was performed using reference gene primer amplification. Libraries were prepared by immunoSEQ multiplex PCR; TCRdb keeps only in-frame clonotypes and omits some of them. V and J calls and clone size come straight from that table; D and trimming were deduced from the DNA. The table has about 68,000 clones, 65% to 90% seen once. The record originates from a study of blood T cell repertoires in COVID-19. Study information: Some COVID-19 samples were acute and others convalescent; all came from the United States, Italy and Spain. In each case, the material was cDNA or gDNA derived from T cells, B-cell-depleted T cells, or PBMCs.

A Seattle source enrolled patients during active infection and followed them longitudinally. This CDR3 has 14 amino acids. The germline gives CDR1 SQVTM, CDR2 ANQGSEA. Trimming stripped 4 bases from V and 2 bases from J, with 14 bases between. The sample was peripheral blood. The clonotype originates from an elderly man with COVID-19, enrolled during active disease. The chain carries TRBV29-1 and TRBJ1-2; D possibly corresponds to TRBD1 (5 bases). CDR3 loop: CSVGLGGGNYGYTF. CDR3 nucleotide sequence: TGCAGCGTTGGGCTGGGGGGTGGCAACTATGGCTACACCTTC.